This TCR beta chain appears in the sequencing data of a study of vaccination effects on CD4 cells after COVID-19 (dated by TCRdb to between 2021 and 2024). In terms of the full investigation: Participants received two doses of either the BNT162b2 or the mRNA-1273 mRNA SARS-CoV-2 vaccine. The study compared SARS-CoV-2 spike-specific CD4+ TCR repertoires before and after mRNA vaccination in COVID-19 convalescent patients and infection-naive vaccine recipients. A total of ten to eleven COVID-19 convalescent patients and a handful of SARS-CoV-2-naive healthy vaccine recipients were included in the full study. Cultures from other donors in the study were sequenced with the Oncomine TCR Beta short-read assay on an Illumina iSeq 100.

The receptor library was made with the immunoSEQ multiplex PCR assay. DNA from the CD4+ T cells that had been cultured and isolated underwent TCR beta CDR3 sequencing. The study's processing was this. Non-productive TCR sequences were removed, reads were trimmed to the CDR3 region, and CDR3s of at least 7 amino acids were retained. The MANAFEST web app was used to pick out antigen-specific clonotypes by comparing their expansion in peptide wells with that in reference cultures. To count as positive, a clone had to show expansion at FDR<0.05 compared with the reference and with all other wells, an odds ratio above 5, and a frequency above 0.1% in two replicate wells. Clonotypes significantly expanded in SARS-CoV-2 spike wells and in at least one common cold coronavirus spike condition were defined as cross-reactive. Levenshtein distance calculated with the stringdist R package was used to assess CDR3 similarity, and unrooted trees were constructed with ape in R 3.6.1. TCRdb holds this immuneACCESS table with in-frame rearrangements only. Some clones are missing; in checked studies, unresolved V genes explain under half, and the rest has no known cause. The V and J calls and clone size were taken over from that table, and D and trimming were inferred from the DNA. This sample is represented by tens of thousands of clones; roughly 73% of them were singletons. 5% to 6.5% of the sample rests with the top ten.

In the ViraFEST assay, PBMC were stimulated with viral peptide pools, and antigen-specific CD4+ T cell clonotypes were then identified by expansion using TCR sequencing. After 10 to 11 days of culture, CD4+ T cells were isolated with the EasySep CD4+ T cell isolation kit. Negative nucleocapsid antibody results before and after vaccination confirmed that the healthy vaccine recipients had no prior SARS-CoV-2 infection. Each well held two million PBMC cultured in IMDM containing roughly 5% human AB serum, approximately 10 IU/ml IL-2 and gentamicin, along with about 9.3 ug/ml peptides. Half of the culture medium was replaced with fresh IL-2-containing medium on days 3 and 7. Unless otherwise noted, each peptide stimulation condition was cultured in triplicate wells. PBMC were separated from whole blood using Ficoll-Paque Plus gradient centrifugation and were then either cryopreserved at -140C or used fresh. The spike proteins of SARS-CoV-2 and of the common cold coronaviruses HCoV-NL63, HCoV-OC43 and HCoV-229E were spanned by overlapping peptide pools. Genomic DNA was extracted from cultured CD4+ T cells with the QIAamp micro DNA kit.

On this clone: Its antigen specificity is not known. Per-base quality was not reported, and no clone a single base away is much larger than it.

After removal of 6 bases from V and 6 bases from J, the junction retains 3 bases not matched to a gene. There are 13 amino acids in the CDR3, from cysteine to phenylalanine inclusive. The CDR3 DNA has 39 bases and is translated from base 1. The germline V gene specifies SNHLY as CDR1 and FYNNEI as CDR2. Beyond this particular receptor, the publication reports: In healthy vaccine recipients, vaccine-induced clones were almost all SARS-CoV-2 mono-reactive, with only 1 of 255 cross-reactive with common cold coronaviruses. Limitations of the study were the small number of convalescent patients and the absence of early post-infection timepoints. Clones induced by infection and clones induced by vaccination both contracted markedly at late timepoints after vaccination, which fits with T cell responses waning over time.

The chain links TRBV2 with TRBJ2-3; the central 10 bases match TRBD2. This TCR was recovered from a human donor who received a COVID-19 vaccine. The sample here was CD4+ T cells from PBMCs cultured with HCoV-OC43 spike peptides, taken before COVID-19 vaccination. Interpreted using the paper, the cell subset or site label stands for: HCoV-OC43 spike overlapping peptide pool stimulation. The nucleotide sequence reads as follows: TGTGCCAGCAGACTAGCGGGGTCCGATACGCAGTATTTT. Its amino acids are CASRLAGSDTQYF.